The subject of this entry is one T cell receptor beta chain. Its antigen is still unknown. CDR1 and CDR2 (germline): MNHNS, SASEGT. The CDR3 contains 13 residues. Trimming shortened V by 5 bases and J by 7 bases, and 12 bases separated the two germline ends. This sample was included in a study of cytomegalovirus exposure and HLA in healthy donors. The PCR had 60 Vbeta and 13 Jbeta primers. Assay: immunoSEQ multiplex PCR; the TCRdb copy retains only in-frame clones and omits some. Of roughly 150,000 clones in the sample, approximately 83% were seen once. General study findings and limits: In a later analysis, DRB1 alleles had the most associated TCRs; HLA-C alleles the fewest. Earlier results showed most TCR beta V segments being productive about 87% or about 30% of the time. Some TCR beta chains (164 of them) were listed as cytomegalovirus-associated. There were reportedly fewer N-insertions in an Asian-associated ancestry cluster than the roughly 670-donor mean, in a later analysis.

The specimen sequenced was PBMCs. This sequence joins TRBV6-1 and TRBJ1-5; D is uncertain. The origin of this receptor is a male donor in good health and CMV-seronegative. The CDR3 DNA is TGTGCCAGCAGTCCTCCGGGAAGGCAGCCCCAGCATTTT. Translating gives CASSPPGRQPQHF.